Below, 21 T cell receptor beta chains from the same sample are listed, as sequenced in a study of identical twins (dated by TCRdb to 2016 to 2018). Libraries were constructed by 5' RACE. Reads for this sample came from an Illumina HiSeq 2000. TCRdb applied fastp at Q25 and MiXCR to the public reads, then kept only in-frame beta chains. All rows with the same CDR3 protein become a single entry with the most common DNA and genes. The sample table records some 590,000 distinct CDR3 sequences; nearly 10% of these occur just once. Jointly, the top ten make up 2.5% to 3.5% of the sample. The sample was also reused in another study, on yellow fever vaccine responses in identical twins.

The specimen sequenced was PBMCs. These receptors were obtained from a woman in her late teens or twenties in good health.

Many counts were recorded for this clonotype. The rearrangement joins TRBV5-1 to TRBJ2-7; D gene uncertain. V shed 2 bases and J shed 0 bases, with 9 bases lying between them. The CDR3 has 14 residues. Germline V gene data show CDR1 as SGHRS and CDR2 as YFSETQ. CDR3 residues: CASSLGPISYEQYF. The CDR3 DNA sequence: TGCGCCAGCAGCTTAGGGCCGATCTCCTACGAGCAGTACTTC.

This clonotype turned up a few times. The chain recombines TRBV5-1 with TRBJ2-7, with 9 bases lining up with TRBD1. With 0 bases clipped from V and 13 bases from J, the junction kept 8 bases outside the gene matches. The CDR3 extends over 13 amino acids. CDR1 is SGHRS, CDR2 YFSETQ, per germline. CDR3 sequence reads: CASSLETGTGFYF. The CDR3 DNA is TGCGCCAGCAGCTTGGAGACCGGGACAGGGTTCTACTTC.

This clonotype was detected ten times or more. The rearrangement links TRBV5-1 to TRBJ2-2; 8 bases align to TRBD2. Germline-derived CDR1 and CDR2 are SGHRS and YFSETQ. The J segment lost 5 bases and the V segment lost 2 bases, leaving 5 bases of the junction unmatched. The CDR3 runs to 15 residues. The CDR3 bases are TGCGCCAGCAGCTTCAAAGCGGGGGAAACCGGGGAGCTGTTTTTT. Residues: CASSFKAGETGELFF.

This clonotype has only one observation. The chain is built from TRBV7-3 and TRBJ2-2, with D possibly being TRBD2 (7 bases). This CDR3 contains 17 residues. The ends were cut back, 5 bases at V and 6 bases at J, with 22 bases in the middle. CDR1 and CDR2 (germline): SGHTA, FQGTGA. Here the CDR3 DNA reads TGTGCCAGCAGCCCTTCGAGTGGGGCGGGGGCCGCCGGGGAGCTGTTTTTT. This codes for CASSPSSGAGAAGELFF.

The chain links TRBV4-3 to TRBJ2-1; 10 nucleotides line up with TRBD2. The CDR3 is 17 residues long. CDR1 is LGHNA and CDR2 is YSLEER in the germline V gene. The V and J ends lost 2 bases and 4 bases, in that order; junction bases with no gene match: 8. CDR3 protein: CASSQPVGLAAYNEQFF. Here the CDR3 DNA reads TGCGCCAGCAGCCAACCTGTTGGACTAGCGGCATACAATGAGCAGTTCTTC.

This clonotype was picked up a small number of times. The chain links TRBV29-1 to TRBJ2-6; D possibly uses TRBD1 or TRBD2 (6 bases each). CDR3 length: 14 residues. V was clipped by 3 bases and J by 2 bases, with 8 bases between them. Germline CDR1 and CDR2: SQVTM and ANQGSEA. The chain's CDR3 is CSVDGGPGANVLTF. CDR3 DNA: TGCAGCGTTGATGGGGGGCCTGGGGCCAACGTCCTGACTTTC.

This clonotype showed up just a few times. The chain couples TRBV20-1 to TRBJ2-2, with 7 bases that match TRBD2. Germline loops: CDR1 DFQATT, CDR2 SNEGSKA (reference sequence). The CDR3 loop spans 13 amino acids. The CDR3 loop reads CSAPSGVTGELFF. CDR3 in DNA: TGCAGCGCGCCTAGCGGCGTCACCGGGGAGCTGTTTTTT.

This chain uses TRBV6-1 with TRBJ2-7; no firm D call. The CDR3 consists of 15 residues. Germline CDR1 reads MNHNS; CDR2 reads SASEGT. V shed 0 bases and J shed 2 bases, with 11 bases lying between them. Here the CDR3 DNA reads TGTGCCAGCAGTGAAGCCTTCGGGTTAACCTACGAGCAGTACTTC. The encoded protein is CASSEAFGLTYEQYF.

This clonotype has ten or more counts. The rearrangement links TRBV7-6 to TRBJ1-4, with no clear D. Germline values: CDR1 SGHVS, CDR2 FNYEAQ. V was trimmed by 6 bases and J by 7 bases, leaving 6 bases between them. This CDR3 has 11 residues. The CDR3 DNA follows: TGTGCCAGCAGAGGTGCTGAAAAACTGTTTTTT. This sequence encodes CASRGAEKLFF.

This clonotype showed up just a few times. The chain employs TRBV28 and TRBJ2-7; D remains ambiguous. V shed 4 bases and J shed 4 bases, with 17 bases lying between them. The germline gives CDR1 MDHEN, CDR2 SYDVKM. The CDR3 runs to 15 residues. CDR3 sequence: CASSSGHSGRYEQYF. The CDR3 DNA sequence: TGTGCCAGCAGTTCCGGTCATAGTGGCCGATACGAGCAGTACTTC.

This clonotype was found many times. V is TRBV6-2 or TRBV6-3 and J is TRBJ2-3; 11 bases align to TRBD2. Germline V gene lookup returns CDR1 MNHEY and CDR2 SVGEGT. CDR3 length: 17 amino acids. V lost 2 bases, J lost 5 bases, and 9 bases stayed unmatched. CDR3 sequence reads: CASSYTALAGAVDTQYF. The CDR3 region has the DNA TGTGCCAGCAGTTACACCGCACTAGCGGGAGCGGTAGATACGCAGTATTTT.

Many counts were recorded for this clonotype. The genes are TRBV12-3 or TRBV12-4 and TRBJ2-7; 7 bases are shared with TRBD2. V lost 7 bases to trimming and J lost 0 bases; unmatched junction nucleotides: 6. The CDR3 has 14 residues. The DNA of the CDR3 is TGTGCCAGCACCAAGCGGGACGACTCCTACGAGCAGTACTTC. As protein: CASTKRDDSYEQYF.

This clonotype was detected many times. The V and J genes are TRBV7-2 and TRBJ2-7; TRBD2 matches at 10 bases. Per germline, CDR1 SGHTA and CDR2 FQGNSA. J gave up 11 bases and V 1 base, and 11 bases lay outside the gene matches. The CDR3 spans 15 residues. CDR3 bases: TGTGCCAGCAGCTTAGGTTGGTCTAGCGGGGGCCCGAAGTACTTC. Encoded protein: CASSLGWSSGGPKYF.

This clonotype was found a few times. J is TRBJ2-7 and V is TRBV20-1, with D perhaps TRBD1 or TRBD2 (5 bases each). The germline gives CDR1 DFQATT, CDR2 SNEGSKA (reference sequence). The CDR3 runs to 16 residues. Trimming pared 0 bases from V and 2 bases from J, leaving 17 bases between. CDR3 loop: CSARDMRGEGPYEQYF. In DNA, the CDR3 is TGCAGTGCTAGAGATATGAGGGGAGAGGGGCCCTACGAGCAGTACTTC.

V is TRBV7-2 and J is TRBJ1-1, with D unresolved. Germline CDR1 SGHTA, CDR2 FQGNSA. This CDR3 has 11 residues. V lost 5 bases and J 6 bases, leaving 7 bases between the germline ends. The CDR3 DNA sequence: TGTGCCAGCAGCAGGGAGCCTGAAGCTTTCTTT. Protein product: CASSREPEAFF.

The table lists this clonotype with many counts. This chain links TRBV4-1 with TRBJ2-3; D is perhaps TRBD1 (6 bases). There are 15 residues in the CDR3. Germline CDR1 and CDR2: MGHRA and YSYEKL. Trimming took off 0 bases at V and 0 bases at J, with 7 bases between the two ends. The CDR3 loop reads CASSQDRGSTDTQYF. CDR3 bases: TGCGCCAGCAGCCAAGATAGGGGGAGCACAGATACGCAGTATTTT.

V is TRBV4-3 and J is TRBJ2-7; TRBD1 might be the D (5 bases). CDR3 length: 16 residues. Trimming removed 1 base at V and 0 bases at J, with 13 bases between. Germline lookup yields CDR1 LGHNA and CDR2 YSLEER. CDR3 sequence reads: CASSQARQGISYEQYF. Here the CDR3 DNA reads TGCGCCAGCAGCCAAGCCCGGCAGGGCATCTCCTACGAGCAGTACTTC.

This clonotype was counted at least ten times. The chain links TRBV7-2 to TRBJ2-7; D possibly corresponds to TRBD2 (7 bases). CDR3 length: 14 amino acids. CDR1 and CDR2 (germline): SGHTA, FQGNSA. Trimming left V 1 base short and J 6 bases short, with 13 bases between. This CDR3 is CASSLDSGGREQYF. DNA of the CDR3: TGTGCCAGCAGCTTAGATTCGGGGGGCCGCGAGCAGTACTTC.

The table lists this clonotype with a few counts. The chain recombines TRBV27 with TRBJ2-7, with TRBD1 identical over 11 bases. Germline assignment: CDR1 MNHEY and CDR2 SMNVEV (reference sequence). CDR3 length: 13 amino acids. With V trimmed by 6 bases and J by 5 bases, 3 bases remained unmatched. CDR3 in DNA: TGTGCCAGCAGCCGGACAGGGGGCAACGAGCAGTACTTC. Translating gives CASSRTGGNEQYF.

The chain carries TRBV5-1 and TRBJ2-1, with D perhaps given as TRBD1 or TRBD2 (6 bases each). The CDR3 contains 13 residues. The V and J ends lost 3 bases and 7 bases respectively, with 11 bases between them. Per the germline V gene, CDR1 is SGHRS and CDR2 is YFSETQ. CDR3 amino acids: CASSYRRGNEQFF. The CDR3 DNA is TGCGCCAGCAGCTACCGGAGGGGGAATGAGCAGTTCTTC.

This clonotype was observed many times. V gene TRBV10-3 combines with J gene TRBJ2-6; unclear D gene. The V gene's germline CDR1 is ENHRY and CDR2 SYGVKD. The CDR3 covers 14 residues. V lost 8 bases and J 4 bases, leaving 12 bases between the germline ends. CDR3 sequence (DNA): TGTGCCATCCTCGCTCCGGCAGGGGCCAACGTCCTGACTTTC. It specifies CAILAPAGANVLTF.